The sequence of this TCR beta chain was determined in a study of shared clonotypes between healthy human individuals. Study conclusions and caveats: Only a few donors were included, so the genetic and exposure-history diversity represented was limited. The naive CD4 repertoires of a handful of donors were compared, and approximately 5% of clonotypes were shared.

The authors combined CD45RO+ cells with CCR7-negative CD45RA+ TemRA cells as CD8 memory. Germline CDR1 reads MDHEN; CDR2 reads SYDVKM. The CDR3 covers 17 residues. Trimming left V 4 bases short and J 7 bases short, with 23 bases between. Method: immunoSEQ multiplex PCR; TCRdb's copy keeps in-frame clones and lacks some. The data contain around 690,000 clones, roughly 88% of them singletons. Regarding this clone: Its antigen is undetermined.

The TCR was taken from a man younger than 30 in good health. Some clones in this sample may be carry-over from other donors' samples. Sequencing was done on a sample of memory CD8+ T cells from PBMCs. Subset meaning: CD45RO+ cells pooled with CCR7-negative TemRA cells. V usage is TRBV28 and J usage is TRBJ2-1; D might be TRBD1 (6 bases). CDR3 region: CASSSKNRARWGNEQFF. Written as DNA, the CDR3 is TGTGCCAGCAGTTCGAAAAACAGGGCAAGGTGGGGGAATGAGCAGTTCTTC.